This T cell receptor (beta chain) is drawn from a study of blood T cell repertoires in COVID-19. V shed 4 bases and J shed 3 bases, with 10 bases lying between them. The CDR3 sequence is 14 residues long. Germline CDR1 is SGHRS and CDR2 is YFSETQ. In the original processing: Reference gene primers were amplified, and this amplification served to estimate nucleated cell counts. The data were produced by immunoSEQ multiplex PCR, yet TCRdb's version contains in-frame clones alone and is incomplete. V and J calls and clone size are as listed in that table; D and trimming were resolved from the DNA. Of approximately 280,000 clones in the sample, 80% to 85% were seen once.

The sequenced material came from PBMCs or T cells enriched from blood (not recorded which). The gene calls are TRBV5-1 and TRBJ2-2; perhaps TRBD1 as D (5 bases). The sequence was obtained from a man aged 35 to 55 who had been exposed to COVID-19. CDR3 in amino acids: CASSTDSDTGELFF. CDR3 nucleotide sequence: TGCGCCAGCAGCACAGACAGCGACACCGGGGAGCTGTTTTTT. Drawing the rest from reference TRBV5-1 and TRBJ2-2, the complete variable domain is KAGVTQTPRYLIKTRGQQVTLSCSPISGHRSVSWYQQTPGQGLQFLFEYFSETQRNKGNFPGRFSGRQFSNSRSEMNVSTLELGDSALYLCASSTDSDTGELFFGEGSRLTVL.